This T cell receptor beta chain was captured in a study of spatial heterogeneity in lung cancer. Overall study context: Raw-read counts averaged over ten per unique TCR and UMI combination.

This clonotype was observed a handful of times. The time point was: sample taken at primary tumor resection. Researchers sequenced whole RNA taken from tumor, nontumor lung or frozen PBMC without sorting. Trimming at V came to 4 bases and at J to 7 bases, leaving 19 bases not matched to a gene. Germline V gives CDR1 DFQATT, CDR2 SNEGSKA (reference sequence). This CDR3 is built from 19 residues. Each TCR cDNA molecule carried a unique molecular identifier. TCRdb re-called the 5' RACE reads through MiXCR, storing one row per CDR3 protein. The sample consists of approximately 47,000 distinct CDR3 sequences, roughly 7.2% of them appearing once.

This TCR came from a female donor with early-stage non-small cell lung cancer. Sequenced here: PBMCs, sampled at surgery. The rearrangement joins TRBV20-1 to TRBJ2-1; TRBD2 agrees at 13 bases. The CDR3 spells CSATMVPGLAGQLLNEQFF. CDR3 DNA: TGCAGTGCTACCATGGTTCCGGGACTAGCGGGGCAGCTTTTGAATGAGCAGTTCTTC.